One and the same sample provided the 13 T cell receptor beta chains below, sequenced in a study of T cell repertoires in cytomegalovirus infection. One entry per CDR3 protein, called by TCRdb with MiXCR from the reads. Of about 310,000 distinct CDR3 sequences in the sample, around 25% were seen once. What these receptors recognize is not known. The source material was cultured PBMCs, sampled from culture after CMV antigen stimulation. The receptors were gathered from a human donor in good health (CMV status not recorded). Some clones in this sample may be carry-over from other donors' samples.

This clonotype was counted many times. V and J are TRBV7-2 and TRBJ2-6; D is perhaps TRBD2 (6 bases). V was trimmed by 1 base and J by 0 bases, leaving 10 bases between them. This CDR3 spans 17 amino acids. Germline CDR1 SGHTA, CDR2 FQGNSA. The CDR3 DNA reads TGTGCCAGCAGCTTAGTAGCGGCGACCTCTGGGGCCAACGTCCTGACTTTC. Amino acids: CASSLVAATSGANVLTF.

The chain employs TRBV4-3 and TRBJ2-5; no clear D. The CDR3 consists of 14 residues. V was clipped by 4 bases and J by 4 bases, with 13 bases between them. Germline assignment: CDR1 LGHNA and CDR2 YSLEER. CDR3 sequence reads: CASSPVARGETQYF. The DNA of the CDR3 is TGCGCCAGCAGCCCAGTGGCGAGAGGAGAGACCCAGTACTTC.

Comments on this clonotype: Compared with germline, one end of the junction differs, possibly owing to a read error. The chain joins TRBV14 to TRBJ2-1, with 7 positions matching TRBD2. Germline V gene sequence: CDR1 SGHDN, CDR2 FVKESK. This CDR3 comprises 15 residues. CDR3 amino acids: CASSQDEAGYNEQCF. CDR3 in DNA: TGTGCCAGCAGCCAAGATGAAGCGGGGTACAATGAGCAGTGCTTC.

The chain joins TRBV11-2 to TRBJ2-1, with 8 bases matching TRBD2. From germline, CDR1 is SGHAT and CDR2 FQNNGV. Germline trimming cut 1 base from V and 0 bases from J; bases unmatched to any gene: 2. This CDR3 region has 16 residues. In nucleotides, the CDR3 is TGTGCCAGCAGCTTAGTTAGCGGGGACTCCTACAATGAGCAGTTCTTC. Protein: CASSLVSGDSYNEQFF.

V usage is TRBV6-8 and J usage is TRBJ2-1, with TRBD2 matching 15 bases. Trimming took 7 bases from V and 6 from J; bases not matched to a gene: 4. The CDR3 contains 15 residues. CDR1 and CDR2 (germline): MNHGY, SAAAGT. The CDR3 is CASTGLAGGPNEQFF. CDR3 nucleotide sequence: TGTGCCAGCACTGGACTAGCGGGAGGGCCCAATGAGCAGTTCTTC.

The V and J genes are TRBV6-1 and TRBJ2-2, with D tentatively TRBD1 (6 bases). Germline V gene data show CDR1 as MNHNS and CDR2 as SASEGT. V lost 4 bases and J 0 bases, leaving 12 bases between the germline ends. This CDR3 is built from 16 residues. CDR3 residues: CASSAYRASNTGELFF. The CDR3 coding sequence is TGTGCCAGCAGTGCCTACAGGGCTTCGAACACCGGGGAGCTGTTTTTT.

This clonotype occurred many times. The gene calls are TRBV7-6 and TRBJ2-1; no reliable D call. The CDR3 runs 14 residues. Germline CDR1 SGHVS, CDR2 FNYEAQ. V lost 2 bases to trimming and J lost 3 bases, with 8 bases between them. Here the CDR3 DNA reads TGTGCCAGCAGCTTATCCCCTAGCTACAATGAGCAGTTCTTC. Amino acids: CASSLSPSYNEQFF.

The chain has TRBV19 and TRBJ2-3; 8 bases line up with TRBD1. Germline V gene lookup returns CDR1 LNHDA and CDR2 SQIVND (reference sequence). The CDR3 covers 15 residues. J lost 0 bases, V lost 4 bases, and 3 bases had no gene match. CDR3 nucleotides: TGTGCCAGTAGTACCACAGGGGGAAGCACAGATACGCAGTATTTT. Translation gives CASSTTGGSTDTQYF.

This clonotype was seen repeatedly, ten times or more. V is TRBV7-6 and J is TRBJ2-1; no firm D call. Trimming removed 3 bases at V and 5 bases at J, with 2 bases between. The CDR3 totals 11 residues. Germline values: CDR1 SGHVS, CDR2 FNYEAQ. For the CDR3, the DNA is TGTGCCAGCAGCTTTGACAATGAGCAGTTCTTC. Translation gives CASSFDNEQFF.

Only a few counts were recorded for this clonotype. The rearrangement uses TRBV28 and TRBJ2-1, with 8 bases fitting TRBD2. Germline V gives CDR1 MDHEN, CDR2 SYDVKM. The CDR3 runs 18 residues. The ends lost 1 base at V and 4 bases at J; junction bases unmatched: 12. The DNA for the CDR3 is TGTGCCAGCAGTTTATACTCTAGCGGGCGAGCTGGTTACAATGAGCAGTTCTTC. Residues: CASSLYSSGRAGYNEQFF.

This clonotype was counted ten times or more. The chain has TRBV7-2 and TRBJ2-1; the match to TRBD2 covers 12 bases. There are 15 residues in the CDR3. V trimming: 5 bases; J trimming: 7 bases; junction bases outside the gene matches: 6. The germline gives CDR1 SGHTA, CDR2 FQGNSA. The CDR3 coding sequence is TGTGCCAGCAGCAAACTAGCGGGAGGTGGGAATGAGCAGTTCTTC. Translated: CASSKLAGGGNEQFF. Combining the CDR3 with reference TRBV7-2 and TRBJ2-1 gives the whole variable domain GAGVSQSPSNKVTEKGKDVELRCDPISGHTALYWYRQSLGQGLEFLIYFQGNSAPDKSGLPSDRFSAERTGGSVSTLTIQRTQQEDSAVYLCASSKLAGGGNEQFFGPGTRLTVL.

The table lists this clonotype with many counts. The chain employs TRBV7-8 and TRBJ1-3; D remains unclear. Deletions cut 0 bases from V and 2 bases from J, with 5 bases between. Germline loops: CDR1 SGHVS, CDR2 FQNEAQ. The CDR3 runs 14 residues. CDR3 protein: CASSLADTGNTIYF. In DNA form, the CDR3 reads TGTGCCAGCAGCTTAGCCGACACTGGAAACACCATATATTTT. The full variable domain, rest sourced from reference TRBV7-8 and TRBJ1-3, is GAGVSQSPRYKVAKRGQDVALRCDPISGHVSLFWYQQALGQGPEFLTYFQNEAQLDKSGLPSDRFFAERPEGSVSTLKIQRTQQEDSAVYLCASSLADTGNTIYFGEGSWLTVV.

This clonotype was picked up many times. The chain carries TRBV7-2 and TRBJ2-7; D assignment may be TRBD1 or TRBD2 (5 bases each). The CDR3 is 19 amino acids. The V gene's germline CDR1 is SGHTA and CDR2 FQGNSA. V shed 6 bases and J shed 2 bases, with 29 bases lying between them. Here the CDR3 reads CASRSITAGASNRAYEQYV. The CDR3 DNA follows: TGTGCCAGCAGATCTATTACCGCCGGGGCTAGTAACCGCGCCTACGAGCAGTACGTC.